The clone carrying this T cell receptor (beta chain) has only a few counts. Its cognate antigen is unknown. Germline lookup yields CDR1 SNHLY and CDR2 FYNNEI. This CDR3 region has 14 residues. The V and J ends lost 0 bases and 2 bases respectively, with 7 bases between them. The sample belongs to a study of T-cell memory formation after mild COVID-19. In the study overall: Largely donor-specific sequence clusters came from a couple of donors. Study findings and constraints: Specificity for SARS-CoV-2 was not confirmed among the second-wave clones peaking on day 37.

One entry per CDR3 protein results from TCRdb running MiXCR on the 5' RACE reads. Of 270,000 or so distinct CDR3 sequences listed, more than 15% are singletons. Sequencing input: PBMCs or a T cell subset sorted from them (not recorded which). This clonotype was obtained from a man aged 18-30 years who had mild COVID-19 (a few samples of this study predate the infection). Cell type and time point are not known. The chain uses TRBV2 and TRBJ2-5; D ambiguous. As DNA, the CDR3 is TGTGCCAGCAGTGAAGCTCTCTTACAAGAGACCCAGTACTTC. This encodes CASSEALLQETQYF.